This is a list of T cell receptor beta chains from one sample in a study of T cell repertoires in cytomegalovirus infection. A single record per CDR3 protein comes from TCRdb applying MiXCR to the reads. The sample has some 800,000 distinct CDR3 sequences, just under 30% seen once; the top ten hold roughly 14%. These receptors lack a known antigen. The source material was cultured CD8+ T cells from PBMCs, sampled from culture after CMV antigen stimulation. The source is a human donor in good health (CMV status not recorded). Some clones in this sample may be carry-over from other donors' samples. Each CDR3 is given with its conserved first and last residue. D genes are given only for firm matches. The listing skips clone size in some rows; elsewhere it reads once, few, many or a size class.

j_call	clone_size	d_call	v_call	cdr3_nt	cdr3_aa
TRBJ2-5	many	TRBD2	TRBV7-8	TGTGCCAGCGGTAGCGGGGGTGTTCAAGAGACCCAGTACTTC	CASGSGGVQETQYF
TRBJ2-7	.	.	TRBV25-1	TGTGCCAGCAGTGTAACCCGAAGGGGCTTCTACCCCTACGAGCAGTACTTC	CASSVTRRGFYPYEQYF
TRBJ2-2	.	TRBD1	TRBV6-8	TGTGCCAGCAGTTATGAGGGGGCGACCGGGGAGCTGTTTTTT	CASSYEGATGELFF
TRBJ2-3	few	TRBD2	TRBV11-3	TGTGCCAGCAGCTTCTCTAGCGGGGGGCTCACAGATACGCAGTATTTT	CASSFSSGGLTDTQYF
TRBJ2-3	.	.	TRBV6-2/TRBV6-3	TGTGCCAGCAGTTACACTCCTAAGCGGGCGACCTTGGCTTCAGATACGCAGTATTTT	CASSYTPKRATLASDTQYF
TRBJ1-2	.	TRBD1	TRBV6-6	TGTGCCAGCAGCATGGGGACAGGGGATGGCTACACCTTC	CASSMGTGDGYTF
TRBJ1-2	.	.	TRBV11-2	TGTGCCAGCAGCTCTCCCCTGGCAGGAGCTAACTATGGCTACACCTTC	CASSSPLAGANYGYTF
TRBJ2-7	.	.	TRBV29-1	TGCAGCGTTGAAGTCCCGCTTCTCCGGGGGACCTACGAGCAGTACTTC	CSVEVPLLRGTYEQYF
TRBJ2-1	many	TRBD1	TRBV6-2/TRBV6-3	TGTGCCAGCAGTTGGAGCCGTGGACAGGGACTCTACAATGAGCAGTTCTTC	CASSWSRGQGLYNEQFF
TRBJ2-5	.	TRBD1	TRBV6-5	TGTGCCAGCAGTACCGGGACAGGCCCCCAAGAGACCCAGTACTTC	CASSTGTGPQETQYF
TRBJ1-1	many	TRBD1	TRBV7-3	TGTGCCAGCAGCTCATGGGGACAGGGCCCGAACACTGAAGCTTTCTTT	CASSSWGQGPNTEAFF
TRBJ1-6	few	.	TRBV4-1	TGCGCCAGCAGCCAAGACATCTATTCACCCCTCCACTTT	CASSQDIYSPLHF
TRBJ1-1	.	.	TRBV12-3/TRBV12-4	TGTGCCAGCAGTCAACAGAAGAACACTGAAGCTTTCTTT	CASSQQKNTEAFF
TRBJ2-7	.	TRBD1	TRBV12-3/TRBV12-4	TGTGCCAGCAGCCACGGGGGGACAGGGGTCTACGAGCAGTACTTC	CASSHGGTGVYEQYF
TRBJ2-2	few	TRBD2	TRBV4-2	TGTGCCAGCAGCCAAACTAGCGCCACCGGGGAGCTGTTTTTT	CASSQTSATGELFF
TRBJ2-7	.	TRBD1	TRBV7-9	TGTGCCAGCAGCTTACTGGACAGGGCCTTATACGAGCAGTACTTC	CASSLLDRALYEQYF
TRBJ2-2	many	TRBD2	TRBV7-2	TGTGCCAGCAGCCCGGGACTAGCGGGGGGCTACACCGGGGAGCTGTTTTTT	CASSPGLAGGYTGELFF
TRBJ2-1	once	TRBD2	TRBV6-6	TGTGCCAGCAACGACGGACTAGCGGGGGTAAATGAGCAGTTCTTC	CASNDGLAGVNEQFF
TRBJ1-5	few	.	TRBV6-1	TGTGCCAGCAGTGAAGACATTCCGGCTAGCAATCAGCCCCAGCATTTT	CASSEDIPASNQPQHF
TRBJ1-5	few	.	TRBV7-9	TGTGCCAGCAGCTTAGGTGGGGACCCCCAGCATTTT	CASSLGGDPQHF
TRBJ1-2	.	.	TRBV7-6	TGTGCCAGCAGCCAATCCGGGGGGGATGGCTACACCTTC	CASSQSGGDGYTF
TRBJ2-3	.	TRBD1	TRBV19	TGTGCCAGTAGTACAGACAGGGTGGGAGATACGCAGTATTTT	CASSTDRVGDTQYF
TRBJ1-1	once	.	TRBV5-4	TGTGCCAGCAGCTCCGGGTTTGTGGGTACTGAAGCTTTCTTT	CASSSGFVGTEAFF
TRBJ1-5	.	.	TRBV27	TGTGCCAGCAGTCCAGGGACGTTACGTAATCAGCCCCAGCATTTT	CASSPGTLRNQPQHF
TRBJ1-1	many	.	TRBV19	TGTGCCAGTAGTATAGAGGGGGTGAACACTGAAGCTTTCTTT	CASSIEGVNTEAFF
TRBJ2-5	.	.	TRBV13	TGTGCCAGCAGCTCCGAGACAAGGGAGACCCAGTACTTC	CASSSETRETQYF
TRBJ1-1	.	TRBD1	TRBV19	TGTGCCAGTAGTACCAACAGGGGGCGGACTGAAGCTTTCTTT	CASSTNRGRTEAFF
TRBJ2-1	few	TRBD2	TRBV7-8	TGTGCCAGCAGCCACGGGACTAGCATCCACAATGAGCAGTTCTTC	CASSHGTSIHNEQFF
TRBJ2-5	many	TRBD2	TRBV7-2	TGTGCCAGCAGCTCACGACTAGCGGGGGGGCGAGAGACCCAGTACTTC	CASSSRLAGGRETQYF
TRBJ2-3	.	TRBD2	TRBV19	TGTGCCAGTAGTATTCGGACTAGCGGGGGGAGCACAGATACGCAGTATTTT	CASSIRTSGGSTDTQYF
TRBJ1-1	.	.	TRBV7-6	TGTGCCAGCAGCTTAGGGGACGGAGGGTACACTGAAGCTTTCTTT	CASSLGDGGYTEAFF